This TCR beta chain was sequenced during a study of siplizumab effects on memory and regulatory T cells. Study-level results: Phenotypic classification as naive or memory proved unattainable for roughly 75-97% of proliferating CD4+ or CD8+ clones.

Looked up from germline, CDR1 is SEHNR and CDR2 is FQNEAQ (reference sequence). The CDR3 totals 12 residues. Trimming left V 1 base short and J 5 bases short, with 5 bases between. As for this clone: Its antigen is not identified.

The assay was immunoSEQ multiplex PCR, and TCRdb's table has in-frame clones only and misses some. The sample records tens of thousands of clones, roughly 97% being singletons. The sample consisted of naive CD4+ T cells sorted from blood. The source of this sequence is a human donor in good health. The chain carries TRBV7-9 and TRBJ2-5; no clear D gene. CDR3 sequence: CASSLVGETQYF. Here the CDR3 DNA reads TGTGCCAGCAGCTTAGTGGGCGAGACCCAGTACTTC.